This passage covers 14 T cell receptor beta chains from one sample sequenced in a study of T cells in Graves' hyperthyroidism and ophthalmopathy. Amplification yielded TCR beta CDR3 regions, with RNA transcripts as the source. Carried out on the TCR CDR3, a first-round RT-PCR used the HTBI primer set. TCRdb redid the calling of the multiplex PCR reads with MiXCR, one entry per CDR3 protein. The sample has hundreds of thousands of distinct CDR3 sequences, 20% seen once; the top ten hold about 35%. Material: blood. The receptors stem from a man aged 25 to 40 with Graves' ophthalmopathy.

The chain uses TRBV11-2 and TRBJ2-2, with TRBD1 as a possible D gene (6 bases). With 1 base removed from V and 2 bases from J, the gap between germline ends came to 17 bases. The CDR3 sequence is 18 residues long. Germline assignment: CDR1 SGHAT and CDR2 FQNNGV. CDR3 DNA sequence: TGTGCCAGCAGCTTAGTTACAATGGGACAAATAAACACCGGGGAGCTGTTTTTT. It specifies CASSLVTMGQINTGELFF. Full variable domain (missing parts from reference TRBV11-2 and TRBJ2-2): EAGVAQSPRYKIIEKRQSVAFWCNPISGHATLYWYQQILGQGPKLLIQFQNNGVVDDSQLPKDRFSAERLKGVDSTLKIQPAKLEDSAVYLCASSLVTMGQINTGELFFGEGSRLTVL.

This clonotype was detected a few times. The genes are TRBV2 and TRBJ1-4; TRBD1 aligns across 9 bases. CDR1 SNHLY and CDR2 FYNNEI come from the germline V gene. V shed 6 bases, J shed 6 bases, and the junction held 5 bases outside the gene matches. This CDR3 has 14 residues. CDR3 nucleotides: TGTGCCAGCAGGCGGACAGGGGTGGATGAAAAACTGTTTTTT. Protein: CASRRTGVDEKLFF.

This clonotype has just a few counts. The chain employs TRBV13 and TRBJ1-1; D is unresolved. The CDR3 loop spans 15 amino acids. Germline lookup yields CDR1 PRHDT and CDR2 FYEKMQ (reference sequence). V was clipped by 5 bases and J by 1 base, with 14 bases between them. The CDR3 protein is CASSVGKYKNTEAFF. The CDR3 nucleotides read TGTGCCAGCAGCGTCGGGAAGTACAAGAACACTGAAGCTTTCTTT.

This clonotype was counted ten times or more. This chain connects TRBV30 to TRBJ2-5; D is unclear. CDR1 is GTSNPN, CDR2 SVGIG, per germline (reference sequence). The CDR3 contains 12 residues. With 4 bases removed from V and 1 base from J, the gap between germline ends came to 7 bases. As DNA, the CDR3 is TGTGCCTGGACCGAGCCCCAAGAGACCCAGTACTTC. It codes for CAWTEPQETQYF.

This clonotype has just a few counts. In nucleotides, the CDR3 is TGTGCCAGCTTCGAATCGGCGGGCAGGGGAAACTATGGCTACACCTTC. This sequence encodes CASFESAGRGNYGYTF. This sequence joins TRBV28 and TRBJ1-2; tentative D call: TRBD1 (6 bases). Trimming shortened V by 8 bases and J by 2 bases, and 21 bases separated the two germline ends. In germline, CDR1 is MDHEN, CDR2 SYDVKM. There are 16 residues in the CDR3.

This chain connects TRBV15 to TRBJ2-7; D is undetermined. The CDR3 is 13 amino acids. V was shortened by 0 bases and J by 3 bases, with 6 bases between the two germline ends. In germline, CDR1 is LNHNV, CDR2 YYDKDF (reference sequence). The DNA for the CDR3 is TGTGCCACCAGCAGAGACGTCCTCTACGAGCAGTACTTC. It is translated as CATSRDVLYEQYF.

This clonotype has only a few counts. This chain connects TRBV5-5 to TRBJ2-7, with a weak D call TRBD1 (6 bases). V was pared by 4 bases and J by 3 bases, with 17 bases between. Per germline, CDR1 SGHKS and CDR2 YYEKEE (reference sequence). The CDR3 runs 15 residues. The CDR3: CASSDRDRTYYEQYF. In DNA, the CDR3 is TGTGCCAGCAGCGACCGCGACAGGACCTACTACGAGCAGTACTTC.

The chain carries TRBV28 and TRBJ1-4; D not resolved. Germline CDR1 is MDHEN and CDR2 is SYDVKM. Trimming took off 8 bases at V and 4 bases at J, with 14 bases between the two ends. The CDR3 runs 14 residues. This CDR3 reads CASGIAPVNEKLFF. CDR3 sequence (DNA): TGTGCCAGCGGTATCGCTCCGGTTAATGAAAAACTGTTTTTT.

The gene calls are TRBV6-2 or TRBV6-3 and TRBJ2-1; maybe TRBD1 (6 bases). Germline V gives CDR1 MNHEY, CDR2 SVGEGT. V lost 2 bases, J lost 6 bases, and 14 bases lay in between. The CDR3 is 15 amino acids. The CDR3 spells CASSYAGDFFNEQFF. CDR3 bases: TGTGCCAGCAGTTACGCAGGGGATTTTTTCAATGAGCAGTTCTTC.

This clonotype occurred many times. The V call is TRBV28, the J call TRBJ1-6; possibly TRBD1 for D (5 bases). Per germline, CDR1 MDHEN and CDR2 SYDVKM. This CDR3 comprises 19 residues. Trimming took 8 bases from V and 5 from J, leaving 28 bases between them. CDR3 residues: CASGSQYPPLGRDNSPLHF. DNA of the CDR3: TGTGCCAGCGGCTCGCAGTACCCGCCGCTGGGACGGGATAATTCACCCCTCCACTTT.

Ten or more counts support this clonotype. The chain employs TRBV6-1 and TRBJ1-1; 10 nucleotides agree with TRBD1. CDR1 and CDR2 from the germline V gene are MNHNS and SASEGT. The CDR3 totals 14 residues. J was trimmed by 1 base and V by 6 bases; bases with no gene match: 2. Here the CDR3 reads CASRRQGANTEAFF. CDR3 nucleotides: TGTGCCAGCAGGCGACAGGGGGCGAACACTGAAGCTTTCTTT.

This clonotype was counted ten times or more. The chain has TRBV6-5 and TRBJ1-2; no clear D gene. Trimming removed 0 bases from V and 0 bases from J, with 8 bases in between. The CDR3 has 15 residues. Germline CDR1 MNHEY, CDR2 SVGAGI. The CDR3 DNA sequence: TGTGCCAGCAGTTACTCTCCCGAATCTAACTATGGCTACACCTTC. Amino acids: CASSYSPESNYGYTF.

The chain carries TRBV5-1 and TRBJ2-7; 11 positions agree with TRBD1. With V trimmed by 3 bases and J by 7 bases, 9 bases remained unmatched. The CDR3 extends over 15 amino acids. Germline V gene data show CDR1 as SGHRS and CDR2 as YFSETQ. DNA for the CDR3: TGCGCCAGCAGCTGGGTAGGACAGGGGGCGGAGGAGCAGTACTTC. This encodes CASSWVGQGAEEQYF.

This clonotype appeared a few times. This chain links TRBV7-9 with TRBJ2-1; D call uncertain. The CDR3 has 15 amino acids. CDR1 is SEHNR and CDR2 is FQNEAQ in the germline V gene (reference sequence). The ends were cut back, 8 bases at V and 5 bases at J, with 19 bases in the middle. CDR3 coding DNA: TGTGCCAGCCGCCCCCCAGTCACAGCCCACAATGAGCAGTTCTTC. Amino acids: CASRPPVTAHNEQFF.